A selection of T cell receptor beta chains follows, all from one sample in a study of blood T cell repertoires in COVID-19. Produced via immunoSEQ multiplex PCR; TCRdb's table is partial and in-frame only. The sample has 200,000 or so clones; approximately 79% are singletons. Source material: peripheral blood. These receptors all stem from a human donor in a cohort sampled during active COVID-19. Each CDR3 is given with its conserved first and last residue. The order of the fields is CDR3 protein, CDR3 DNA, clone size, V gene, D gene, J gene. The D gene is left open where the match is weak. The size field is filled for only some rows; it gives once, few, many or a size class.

CASSHSRTGGNEQFF | TGTGCCAGCAGTCACTCACGGACAGGGGGAAATGAGCAGTTCTTC | - | TRBV27 | TRBD1 | TRBJ2-1
CASSSGVVYSPLHF | TGTGCCAGCAGTTCAGGGGTCGTCTATTCACCCCTCCACTTT | - | TRBV6-6 | - | TRBJ1-6
CASSYRESYGYTF | TGTGCCAGCAGCTACAGGGAGTCTTATGGCTACACCTTC | - | TRBV5-5 | - | TRBJ1-2
CATSRDWTGYYTF | TGTGCCACCAGCAGAGACTGGACAGGGTACTACACCTTC | - | TRBV15 | TRBD1 | TRBJ1-2
CASSQDKGLSVTEAFF | TGTGCCAGCAGCCAAGATAAGGGGCTGAGTGTCACTGAAGCTTTCTTT | once | TRBV3-1/TRBV3-2 | - | TRBJ1-1
CASSYENGNEQFF | TGTGCCAGCAGTTACGAAAACGGGAATGAGCAGTTCTTC | - | TRBV6-2/TRBV6-3 | - | TRBJ2-1
CASSPRDRFYEQYF | TGTGCCAGTAGTCCCCGGGACAGGTTCTACGAGCAGTACTTC | - | TRBV19 | TRBD1 | TRBJ2-7
CASSLRAGFSYEQYF | TGTGCCAGCAGTTTGAGGGCGGGATTCTCCTACGAGCAGTACTTC | - | TRBV27 | - | TRBJ2-7
CASSLGWRQGWNTGELFF | TGTGCCAGCAGCTTAGGCTGGCGACAGGGATGGAACACCGGGGAGCTGTTTTTT | - | TRBV11-3 | TRBD1 | TRBJ2-2
CASSPKQGRNTEAFF | TGTGCCAGCTCACCGAAACAGGGGCGGAACACTGAAGCTTTCTTT | - | TRBV18 | TRBD1 | TRBJ1-1
CASRTGATEAFF | TGTGCCAGCAGGACAGGGGCCACTGAAGCTTTCTTT | - | TRBV28 | TRBD1 | TRBJ1-1
CASSQSGRASYEQYF | TGCGCCAGCAGCCAGAGCGGGAGGGCCTCCTACGAGCAGTACTTC | - | TRBV4-1 | TRBD2 | TRBJ2-7
CASSLRTSGTETQYF | TGTGCCAGCAGCTTACGCACTAGCGGGACAGAGACCCAGTACTTC | - | TRBV7-8 | TRBD2 | TRBJ2-5
CASSLDSTLMNTEAFF | TGTGCCAGCAGTTTGGACAGCACACTAATGAACACTGAAGCTTTCTTT | - | TRBV27 | - | TRBJ1-1
CATSETGLFEQYF | TGTGCCACCAGTGAAACAGGGCTGTTCGAGCAGTACTTC | once | TRBV24-1 | - | TRBJ2-7
CASRAFRDSLIYEQYF | TGTGCCAGCAGGGCTTTTAGGGACAGCTTAATATACGAGCAGTACTTC | - | TRBV28 | TRBD1 | TRBJ2-7
CASSLGVGTGRSEQYF | TGTGCCAGCAGCTTAGGGGTCGGGACAGGGCGGAGCGAGCAGTACTTC | - | TRBV11-3 | TRBD1 | TRBJ2-7
CASRGTGSSYEQYF | TGTGCCAGCAGAGGTACAGGTAGCTCCTACGAGCAGTACTTC | - | TRBV6-5 | - | TRBJ2-7
CASSLRQGNYEQYF | TGTGCCAGCAGCCTACGACAGGGTAACTACGAGCAGTACTTC | - | TRBV7-9 | TRBD1 | TRBJ2-7
CASSQEGRGNSPLHF | TGTGCCAGCAGCCAAGAGGGCAGGGGCAATTCACCCCTCCACTTT | - | TRBV3-1/TRBV3-2 | - | TRBJ1-6
CASSSFSTGTEEQYF | TGTGCCAGCAGTTCGTTCTCCACAGGGACGGAAGAGCAGTACTTC | - | TRBV27 | - | TRBJ2-7
CASRFDLGEQYF | TGTGCCAGCAGATTCGACTTGGGCGAGCAGTACTTC | - | TRBV28 | - | TRBJ2-7
CASSLRGGLEKLFF | TGTGCCAGCAGTTTAAGGGGGGGATTGGAAAAACTGTTTTTT | - | TRBV28 | - | TRBJ1-4
CASSRMGGQPQHF | TGTGCCAGCAGCCGAATGGGGGGTCAGCCCCAGCATTTT | - | TRBV9 | - | TRBJ1-5
CASRGVNEQFF | TGTGCCAGCAGAGGGGTCAATGAGCAGTTCTTC | few | TRBV6-5 | - | TRBJ2-1
CASSLGASEYNEQFF | TGTGCCAGCTCCCTAGGCGCTAGCGAGTACAATGAGCAGTTCTTC | few | TRBV18 | - | TRBJ2-1
CASSGRQGAKSEAFF | TGCGCCAGCAGCGGAAGACAGGGGGCAAAGTCTGAAGCTTTCTTT | once | TRBV5-1 | TRBD1 | TRBJ1-1
CASTGGNQPQHF | TGTGCTAGCACAGGGGGCAATCAGCCCCAGCATTTT | - | TRBV12-3/TRBV12-4 | TRBD1 | TRBJ1-5
CASSTSGSRTDTQYF | TGTGCCAGCAGTACTAGCGGGAGTCGGACAGATACGCAGTATTTT | - | TRBV7-8 | TRBD2 | TRBJ2-3
CASSIVGRTSKNEQFF | TGTGCCAGTAGTATAGTCGGTAGGACTAGCAAGAATGAGCAGTTCTTC | - | TRBV19 | TRBD2 | TRBJ2-1
CASSGGQGFRNTIYF | TGCGCCAGCAGCGGCGGACAGGGGTTTAGAAACACCATATATTTT | once | TRBV5-1 | TRBD1 | TRBJ1-3
CASSRATDHEQYF | TGTGCCAGCAGCCGCGCCACTGATCACGAGCAGTACTTC | few | TRBV7-9 | - | TRBJ2-7
CSARGTGELFF | TGCAGTGCTCGGGGCACCGGGGAGCTGTTTTTT | few | TRBV20-1 | - | TRBJ2-2
CASSPEDRRTDTQYF | TGCGCCAGCAGCCCCGAGGACAGGCGCACAGATACGCAGTATTTT | - | TRBV5-1 | TRBD1 | TRBJ2-3
CASSPTGTGYEQYF | TGTGCCAGCAGCCCCACCGGGACTGGCTACGAGCAGTACTTC | - | TRBV7-2 | - | TRBJ2-7
CASRRDGSTDTQYF | TGCGCCAGCAGGCGGGACGGTAGCACAGATACGCAGTATTTT | - | TRBV5-1 | - | TRBJ2-3
CSASGRGGPYEQYF | TGCAGTGCTAGTGGTCGCGGGGGCCCCTACGAGCAGTACTTC | - | TRBV20-1 | - | TRBJ2-7
CASRPGQGFYGYTF | TGTGCCAGCAGGCCGGGACAGGGGTTCTATGGCTACACCTTC | - | TRBV28 | TRBD1 | TRBJ1-2
CASSAWTDSSYEQYF | TGTGCCAGCAGTGCTTGGACAGATAGCTCCTACGAGCAGTACTTC | few | TRBV28 | - | TRBJ2-7
CASADSLNYGYTF | TGTGCCAGCGCGGACAGCCTTAACTATGGCTACACCTTC | once | TRBV3-1/TRBV3-2 | - | TRBJ1-2
CASSSARDRGIYGYTF | TGTGCCAGCAGCTCCGCTCGGGACAGGGGAATCTATGGCTACACCTTC | - | TRBV7-8 | TRBD1 | TRBJ1-2
CASSHNSPGTRGNTIYF | TGTGCCAGCAGCCACAACTCACCCGGGACAAGAGGAAACACCATATATTTT | once | TRBV3-1/TRBV3-2 | - | TRBJ1-3
CSASLSGGNYGYTF | TGCAGTGCTAGTTTATCAGGGGGTAACTATGGCTACACCTTC | - | TRBV20-1 | TRBD1 | TRBJ1-2
CAWSPVTGATNTEAFF | TGTGCCTGGAGTCCTGTTACAGGGGCGACGAACACTGAAGCTTTCTTT | - | TRBV30 | TRBD1 | TRBJ1-1
CATTLGQEGQETQYF | TGTGCCACCACCCTAGGGCAGGAGGGTCAAGAGACCCAGTACTTC | - | TRBV15 | - | TRBJ2-5
CASIASPGQLYGYTF | TGTGCCAGCATCGCGAGCCCGGGACAGCTCTATGGCTACACCTTC | - | TRBV6-5 | TRBD1 | TRBJ1-2
CASSYDDWEGGTFNNF | TGTGCCAGCAGTTATGATGATTGGGAAGGGGGCACTTTCAATAACTTC | - | TRBV6-6 | TRBD1 | TRBJ1-2
CASSLGGQGWDEQYF | TGTGCCAGCAGTTTAGGAGGACAGGGGTGGGACGAGCAGTACTTC | - | TRBV28 | TRBD1 | TRBJ2-7
CASSPGQPNEKLFF | TGTGCCAGCAGTCCGGGACAGCCTAATGAAAAACTGTTTTTT | few | TRBV27 | TRBD1 | TRBJ1-4
CASTQGWQFF | TGCGCCAGCACCCAGGGTTGGCAGTTCTTC | - | TRBV23-1 | - | TRBJ2-1